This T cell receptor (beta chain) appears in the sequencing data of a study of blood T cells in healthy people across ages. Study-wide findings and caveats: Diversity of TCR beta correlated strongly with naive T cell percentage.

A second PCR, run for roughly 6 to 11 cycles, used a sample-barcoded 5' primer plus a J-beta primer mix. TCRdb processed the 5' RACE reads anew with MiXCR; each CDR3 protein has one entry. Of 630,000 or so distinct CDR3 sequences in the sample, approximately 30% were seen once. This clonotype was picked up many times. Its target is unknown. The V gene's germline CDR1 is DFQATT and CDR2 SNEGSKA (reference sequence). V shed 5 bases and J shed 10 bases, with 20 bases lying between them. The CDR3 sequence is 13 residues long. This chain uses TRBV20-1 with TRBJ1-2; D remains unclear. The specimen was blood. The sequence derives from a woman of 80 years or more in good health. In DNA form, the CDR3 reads TGCAGTGCTGGGGAGCTGGGAGAAAGAGCCTACACCTTC. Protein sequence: CSAGELGERAYTF.